The 22 T cell receptor beta chains given below trace back to one sample, sequenced in a study of regulatory T cells in long-lasting Graves disease. Relying on iRepertoire HTBI primers and Arm-PCR of CDR3 regions, the team built TCR beta libraries. TCRdb recomputed calls from the multiplex PCR reads with MiXCR, one row per CDR3 protein. This repertoire shows around 320,000 distinct CDR3 sequences, approximately 15% found once; its top ten account for about 32%. Time point here: newly diagnosed GD, antithyroid drugs for less than 3 months. Isolated PBMC RNA provided the starting material for the TCR library. The sample also formed part of further work on T cells in Graves' hyperthyroidism and ophthalmopathy.

This material consisted of peripheral blood mononuclear cells (PBMCs), taken at new diagnosis, from a patient treated with antithyroid drugs. The source of these receptors is a man between 40 and 49 years old with Graves disease.

This clonotype was observed at least ten times. Written as DNA, the CDR3 is TGTGCCAGCAGACCGGGACAGGGTGATGAAAAACTGTTTTTT. Encoded protein: CASRPGQGDEKLFF. J is TRBJ1-4 and V is TRBV12-3 or TRBV12-4; 9 bases are shared with TRBD1. Trimming at V came to 6 bases and at J to 6 bases, leaving 5 bases not matched to a gene. The CDR3 covers 14 residues.

The chain has TRBV7-4 and TRBJ2-4; D tentatively reads TRBD1 or TRBD2 (5 bases each). CDR1 and CDR2 (germline): SGHVT, SQSDAQ. Trimming shortened V by 5 bases and J by 0 bases, and 17 bases separated the two germline ends. The CDR3 is 17 residues long. The CDR3 nucleotides are TGTGCCAGCAGCCCGACTTCGGGGCCGTTAGCCAAAAACATTCAGTACTTC. The encoded protein is CASSPTSGPLAKNIQYF.

The sample holds many counts of this clonotype. V usage is TRBV2 and J usage is TRBJ2-3; 16 bases fit TRBD2. This CDR3 contains 14 residues. Trimming took 6 bases from V and 13 from J; bases not matched to a gene: 7. Germline CDR1 and CDR2: SNHLY and FYNNEI. CDR3 bases: TGTGCCAGCAGGTCCGGGACTAGCGGGGGGGTCGAGTATTTT. Translated, it gives CASRSGTSGGVEYF.

This chain links TRBV7-2 with TRBJ1-4, with TRBD1 identical over 7 bases. This CDR3 contains 16 residues. V dropped 4 bases and J dropped 1; count of bases not matched to a gene: 6. Germline CDR1 is SGHTA and CDR2 is FQGNSA. DNA for the CDR3: TGTGCCAGCAGCTCCCCAGGGGGAGGAACTAATGAAAAACTGTTTTTT. Amino acids: CASSSPGGGTNEKLFF. Based on the CDR3 plus reference TRBV7-2 and TRBJ1-4, the full variable domain is GAGVSQSPSNKVTEKGKDVELRCDPISGHTALYWYRQSLGQGLEFLIYFQGNSAPDKSGLPSDRFSAERTGGSVSTLTIQRTQQEDSAVYLCASSSPGGGTNEKLFFGSGTQLSVL.

This clonotype was counted ten times or more. This rearrangement joins TRBV7-2 to TRBJ1-1; a possible D gene is TRBD1 (5 bases). The V gene's germline CDR1 is SGHTA and CDR2 FQGNSA. Trimming took off 1 base at V and 0 bases at J, with 6 bases between the two ends. The CDR3 has 14 residues. The CDR3 sequence is CASSLGRVNTEAFF. The CDR3 bases are TGTGCCAGCAGCTTAGGCAGGGTGAACACTGAAGCTTTCTTT.

This clonotype turned up a few times. The chain has TRBV18 and TRBJ2-1, with 7 bases lining up with TRBD1. After removal of 3 bases from V and 6 bases from J, the junction contained 2 bases not matched to a gene. Per germline, CDR1 KGHSH and CDR2 LQKENI. The CDR3 is 13 residues long. CDR3 DNA sequence: TGTGCCAGCTCACCCACAGGGGCCAATGAGCAGTTCTTC. It is translated as CASSPTGANEQFF.

This clonotype was observed at least ten times. The chain joins TRBV28 to TRBJ2-5; D is tentatively TRBD1 or TRBD2 (5 bases each). Germline V CDR1 and CDR2: MDHEN, SYDVKM. Trimming shortened V by 5 bases and J by 5 bases, and 15 bases separated the two germline ends. The CDR3 covers 14 residues. The chain's CDR3 is CASSPLGVWETQYF. CDR3 DNA: TGTGCCAGCAGTCCACTAGGGGTGTGGGAGACCCAGTACTTC. Looking up the rest from reference TRBV28 and TRBJ2-5 gives the full variable domain: DVKVTQSSRYLVKRTGEKVFLECVQDMDHENMFWYRQDPGLGLRLIYFSYDVKMKEKGDIPEGYSVSREKKERFSLILESASTNQTSMYLCASSPLGVWETQYFGPGTRLLVL.

This clonotype occurred many times. The V gene is TRBV30, the J gene TRBJ2-2, with D possibly being TRBD1 (6 bases). Germline loops: CDR1 GTSNPN, CDR2 SVGIG (reference sequence). Trimming cost V 6 bases and J 1 base, with 6 bases left between them. CDR3 length: 12 amino acids. The CDR3 sequence: CACRGNTGELFF. In DNA, the CDR3 is TGTGCCTGCAGGGGGAACACCGGGGAGCTGTTTTTT.

This clonotype was observed many times. V usage is TRBV7-9 and J usage is TRBJ2-1; 7 bases fit TRBD2. The germline gives CDR1 SEHNR, CDR2 FQNEAQ (reference sequence). J was trimmed by 9 bases and V by 2 bases; bases with no gene match: 19. CDR3 length: 18 residues. The CDR3 coding sequence is TGTGCCAGCAGCTTACCTCCGGGGTTGCGGGGGAGGTATGGTGAGCAGTTCTTC. This sequence encodes CASSLPPGLRGRYGEQFF.

At least ten counts were recorded for this clonotype. V usage is TRBV2 and J usage is TRBJ1-5; D perhaps matches TRBD1 (5 bases). The CDR3 is 15 amino acids. With 3 bases removed from V and 0 bases from J, the gap between germline ends came to 9 bases. The V gene's germline CDR1 is SNHLY and CDR2 FYNNEI. The CDR3 loop reads CASSEGQYSNQPQHF. CDR3 nucleotide sequence: TGTGCCAGCAGTGAGGGGCAGTATAGCAATCAGCCCCAGCATTTT.

V is TRBV20-1 and J is TRBJ1-1; TRBD1 matches 9 bases. The trim removed 5 bases at V and 8 bases at J, leaving 15 bases unmatched. Germline CDR1 and CDR2: DFQATT and SNEGSKA (reference sequence). CDR3 size: 15 residues. CDR3 DNA sequence: TGCAGTGCTCGAACGACCGGGACAGGGTCTTCAGAAGCTTTCTTT. Its protein is CSARTTGTGSSEAFF.

V is TRBV29-1 and J is TRBJ2-5, with TRBD1 as a possible D gene (5 bases). The CDR3 covers 12 residues. The germline CDR1 and CDR2 sequences are SQVTM and ANQGSEA. With 7 bases removed from V and 0 bases from J, the gap between germline ends came to 9 bases. The CDR3 reads CSALTDQETQYF. CDR3 DNA: TGCAGCGCCCTGACAGACCAAGAGACCCAGTACTTC.

This clonotype has a handful of counts. This chain connects TRBV7-2 to TRBJ2-1; a weak D match, TRBD1 (6 bases). CDR3 length: 15 amino acids. V lost 4 bases and J 1 base, leaving 11 bases between the germline ends. CDR1 is SGHTA and CDR2 is FQGNSA in the germline V gene. The CDR3 is CASSSLTGSYNEQFF. The CDR3 nucleotides read TGTGCCAGCAGCTCTCTGACAGGTTCCTACAATGAGCAGTTCTTC.

This chain connects TRBV27 to TRBJ2-1; TRBD2 matches 10 bases. This CDR3 spans 14 amino acids. V lost 5 bases, J lost 4 bases, and 2 bases stayed unmatched. Germline-derived CDR1 and CDR2 are MNHEY and SMNVEV (reference sequence). The CDR3 nucleotides read TGTGCCAGCAGTCGGACTAGCGGTTACAATGAGCAGTTCTTC. This translates into CASSRTSGYNEQFF.

This clonotype was seen at least ten times. The genes are TRBV20-1 and TRBJ2-1; 9 bases are shared with TRBD2. Germline V gene data show CDR1 as DFQATT and CDR2 as SNEGSKA (reference sequence). V was clipped by 4 bases and J by 4 bases; unmatched bases: 5. The CDR3 has 14 amino acids. The CDR3 DNA reads TGCAGTGCTATCTCTAGCGGGGCTTACAATGAGCAGTTCTTC. Protein: CSAISSGAYNEQFF.

This clonotype turned up a few times. The genes are TRBV28 and TRBJ1-2, with 9 bases fitting TRBD1. This CDR3 has 13 amino acids. V shed 4 bases, J shed 6 bases, and the junction held 3 bases outside the gene matches. CDR1 is MDHEN, CDR2 SYDVKM, per germline. DNA for the CDR3: TGTGCCAGCAGTTCGGGACAGGGAGATGGCTACACCTTC. This translates into CASSSGQGDGYTF.

The CDR3 sequence: CSVVDVNTGELFF. CDR3 bases: TGCAGTGTGGTGGACGTGAACACCGGGGAGCTGTTTTTT. This rearrangement joins TRBV20-1 to TRBJ2-2, with D unclear. The CDR3 runs 13 residues. V lost 7 bases to trimming and J lost 1 base, with 10 bases between them. Looked up from germline, CDR1 is DFQATT and CDR2 is SNEGSKA (reference sequence).

As for this clonotype: Here the CDR3 omits its conserved ending phenylalanine or tryptophan, so a read error is the likely source. This chain connects TRBV12-3 or TRBV12-4 to TRBJ2-1; possibly TRBD1 or TRBD2 for D (5 bases each). CDR3 length: 15 amino acids. V dropped 6 bases and J dropped 1 base, with 13 bases sitting between them. CDR3 residues: CASSLWGSSYNEQFL. For the CDR3, the DNA is TGTGCCAGCAGCCTGTGGGGGTCATCCTACAATGAGCAGTTCTTG.

This clonotype was seen ten or more times. The genes are TRBV5-1 and TRBJ1-1; TRBD1 is a possible D gene (5 bases). CDR1 is SGHRS, CDR2 YFSETQ, per germline. The CDR3 covers 14 residues. Between the trimmed V and J ends, which lost 0 bases and 8 bases, there was a span of 14 bases. CDR3 region: CASSLAGRGQEAFF. The DNA for the CDR3 is TGCGCCAGCAGCTTGGCGGGAAGGGGTCAAGAAGCTTTCTTT. Full variable domain (missing parts from reference TRBV5-1 and TRBJ1-1): KAGVTQTPRYLIKTRGQQVTLSCSPISGHRSVSWYQQTPGQGLQFLFEYFSETQRNKGNFPGRFSGRQFSNSRSEMNVSTLELGDSALYLCASSLAGRGQEAFFGQGTRLTVV.

This clonotype came up many times. V and J are TRBV28 and TRBJ2-5, with D tentatively TRBD2 (6 bases). There are 14 residues in the CDR3. In germline, CDR1 is MDHEN, CDR2 SYDVKM. V lost 10 bases and J lost 1, with 16 bases in between. The CDR3 is CATLVGGVQETQYF. The CDR3 nucleotides are TGTGCCACCCTAGTTGGAGGGGTCCAAGAGACCCAGTACTTC.

Worth noting for this clonotype: This may be a read error, as it is one base from a much larger clone. The chain employs TRBV4-2 and TRBJ2-5; 10 nucleotides align to TRBD2. The junction had 7 bases not matched to a gene; V was cut back by 5 bases and J by 1 base. CDR1 and CDR2 from the germline V gene are LGHNA and YNFKEQ. The CDR3 sequence is 16 residues long. The CDR3 region has the DNA TGTGCCAGCAGCTTAACCCCTAGCGGGGGCCAAGAGACCCAGTACTTC. As protein: CASSLTPSGGQETQYF.

This clonotype was recorded a few times. The chain joins TRBV7-9 to TRBJ1-6; D gene unclear. Trimming shortened V by 5 bases and J by 7 bases, and 9 bases separated the two germline ends. The length of the CDR3 is 13 residues. Germline CDR1 is SEHNR and CDR2 is FQNEAQ (reference sequence). The chain's CDR3 is CASSPGSNSPLHF. CDR3 bases: TGTGCCAGCAGCCCCGGGTCCAATTCACCCCTCCACTTT.